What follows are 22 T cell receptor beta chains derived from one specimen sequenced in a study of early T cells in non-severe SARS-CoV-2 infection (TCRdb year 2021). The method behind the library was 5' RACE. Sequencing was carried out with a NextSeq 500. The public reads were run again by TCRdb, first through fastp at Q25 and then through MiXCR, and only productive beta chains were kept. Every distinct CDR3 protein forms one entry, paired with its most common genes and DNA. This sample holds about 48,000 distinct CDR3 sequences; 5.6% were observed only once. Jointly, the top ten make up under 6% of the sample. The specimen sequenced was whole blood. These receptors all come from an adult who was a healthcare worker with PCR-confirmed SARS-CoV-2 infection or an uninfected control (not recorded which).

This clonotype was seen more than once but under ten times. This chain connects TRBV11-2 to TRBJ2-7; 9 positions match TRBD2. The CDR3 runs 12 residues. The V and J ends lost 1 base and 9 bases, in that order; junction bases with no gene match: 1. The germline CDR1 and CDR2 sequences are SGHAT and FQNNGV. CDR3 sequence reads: CASSLGREGQYF. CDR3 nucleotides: TGTGCCAGCAGCTTAGGGCGGGAGGGGCAGTACTTC.

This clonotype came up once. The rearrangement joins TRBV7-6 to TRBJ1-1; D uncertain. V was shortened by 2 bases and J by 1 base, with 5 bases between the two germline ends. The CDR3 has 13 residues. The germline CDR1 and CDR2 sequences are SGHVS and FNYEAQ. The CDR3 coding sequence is TGTGCCAGCAGCTTAAGCTGGAACACTGAAGCTTTCTTT. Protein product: CASSLSWNTEAFF.

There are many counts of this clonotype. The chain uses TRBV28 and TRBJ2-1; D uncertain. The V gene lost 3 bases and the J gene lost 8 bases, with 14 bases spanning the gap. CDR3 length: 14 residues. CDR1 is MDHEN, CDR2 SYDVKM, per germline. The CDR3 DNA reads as TGTGCCAGCAGTTTGATGGGCCCTAAATATGAGCAGTTCTTC. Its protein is CASSLMGPKYEQFF. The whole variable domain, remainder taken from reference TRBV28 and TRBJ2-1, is DVKVTQSSRYLVKRTGEKVFLECVQDMDHENMFWYRQDPGLGLRLIYFSYDVKMKEKGDIPEGYSVSREKKERFSLILESASTNQTSMYLCASSLMGPKYEQFFGPGTRLTVL.

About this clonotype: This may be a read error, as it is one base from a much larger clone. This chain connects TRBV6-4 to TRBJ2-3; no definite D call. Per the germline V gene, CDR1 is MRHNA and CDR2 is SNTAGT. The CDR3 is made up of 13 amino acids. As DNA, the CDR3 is TGTGCCAGCAGCTTGGAGAGCACAGATACACAGTATTTT. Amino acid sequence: CASSLESTDTQYF.

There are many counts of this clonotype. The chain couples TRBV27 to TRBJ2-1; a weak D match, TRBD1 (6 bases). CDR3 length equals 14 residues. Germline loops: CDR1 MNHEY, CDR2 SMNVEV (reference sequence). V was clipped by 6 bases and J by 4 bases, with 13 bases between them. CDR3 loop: CASRGSQGYNEQFF. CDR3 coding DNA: TGTGCCAGCAGGGGGTCACAGGGTTACAATGAGCAGTTCTTC.

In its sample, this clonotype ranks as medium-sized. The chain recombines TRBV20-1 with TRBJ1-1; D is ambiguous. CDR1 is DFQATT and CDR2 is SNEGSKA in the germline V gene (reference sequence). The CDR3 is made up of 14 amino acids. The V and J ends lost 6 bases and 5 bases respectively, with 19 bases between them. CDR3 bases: TGCAGTGCCCCCTCGCCGGACGGGAAAACTGAAGCTTTCTTT. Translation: CSAPSPDGKTEAFF.

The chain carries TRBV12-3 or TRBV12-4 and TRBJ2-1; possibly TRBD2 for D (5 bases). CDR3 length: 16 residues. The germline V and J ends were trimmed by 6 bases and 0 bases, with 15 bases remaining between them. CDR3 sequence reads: CASSPIGGPSYNEQFF. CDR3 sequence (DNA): TGTGCCAGCAGCCCCATCGGCGGGCCCTCCTACAATGAGCAGTTCTTC.

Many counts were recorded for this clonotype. The CDR3 spells CASTMNGGDRPFNEQFF. In nucleotides, the CDR3 is TGTGCCAGCACTATGAACGGGGGGGACAGGCCGTTCAATGAGCAGTTCTTC. The chain is built from TRBV7-9 and TRBJ2-1; D is tentatively TRBD1 or TRBD2 (8 bases each). Deletions cut 7 bases from V and 6 bases from J, with 25 bases between. The CDR3 is 17 amino acids. Germline values: CDR1 SEHNR, CDR2 FQNEAQ (reference sequence).

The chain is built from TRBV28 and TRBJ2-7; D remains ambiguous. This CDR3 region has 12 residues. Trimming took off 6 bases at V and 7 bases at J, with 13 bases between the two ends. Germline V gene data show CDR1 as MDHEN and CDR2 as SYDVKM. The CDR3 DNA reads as TGTGCCAGCAGCTACCTGGTGGGAGAGCAGTACTTC. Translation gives CASSYLVGEQYF.

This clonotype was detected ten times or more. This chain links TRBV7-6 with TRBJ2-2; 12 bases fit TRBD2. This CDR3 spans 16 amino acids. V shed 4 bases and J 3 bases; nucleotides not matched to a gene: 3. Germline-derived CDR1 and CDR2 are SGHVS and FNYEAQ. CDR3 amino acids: CASSSRLAGDTGELFF. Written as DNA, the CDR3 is TGTGCCAGCAGCTCTCGACTAGCGGGGGACACCGGGGAGCTGTTTTTT.

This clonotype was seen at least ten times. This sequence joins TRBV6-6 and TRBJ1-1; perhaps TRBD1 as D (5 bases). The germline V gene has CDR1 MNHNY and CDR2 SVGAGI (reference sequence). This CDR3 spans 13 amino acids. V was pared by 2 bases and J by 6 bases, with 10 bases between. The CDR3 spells CASSYRAGAEAFF. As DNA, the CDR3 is TGTGCCAGCAGTTACCGTGCGGGGGCTGAAGCTTTCTTT.

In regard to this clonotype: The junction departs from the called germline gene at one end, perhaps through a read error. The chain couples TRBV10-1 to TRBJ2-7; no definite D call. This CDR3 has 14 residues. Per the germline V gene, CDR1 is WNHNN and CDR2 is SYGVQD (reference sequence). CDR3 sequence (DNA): TGCGCCAGCAGTCTGAGTCCTCGTTCCTCCGAGCAGTACTTC. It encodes CASSLSPRSSEQYF.

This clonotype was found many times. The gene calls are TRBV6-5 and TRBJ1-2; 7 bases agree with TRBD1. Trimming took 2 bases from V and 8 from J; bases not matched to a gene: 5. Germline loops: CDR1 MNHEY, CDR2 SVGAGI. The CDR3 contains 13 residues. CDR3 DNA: TGTGCCAGCAGTTACGTACAGGGGAGAGGCTACACCTTC. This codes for CASSYVQGRGYTF.

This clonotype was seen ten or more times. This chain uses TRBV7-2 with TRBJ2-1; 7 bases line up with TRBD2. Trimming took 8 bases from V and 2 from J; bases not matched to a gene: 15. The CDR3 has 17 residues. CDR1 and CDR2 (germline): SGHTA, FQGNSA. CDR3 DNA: TGTGCCAGCTCTCTCCGGCTAGCGGCGATACCCTACAATGAGCAGTTCTTC. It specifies CASSLRLAAIPYNEQFF.

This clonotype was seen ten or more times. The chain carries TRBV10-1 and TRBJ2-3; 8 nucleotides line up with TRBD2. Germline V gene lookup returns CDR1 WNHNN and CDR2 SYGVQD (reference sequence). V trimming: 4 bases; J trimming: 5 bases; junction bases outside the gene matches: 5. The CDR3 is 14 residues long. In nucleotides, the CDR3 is TGCGCCAGCAGTGTAGCGGGAATGATAGATACGCAGTATTTT. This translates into CASSVAGMIDTQYF.

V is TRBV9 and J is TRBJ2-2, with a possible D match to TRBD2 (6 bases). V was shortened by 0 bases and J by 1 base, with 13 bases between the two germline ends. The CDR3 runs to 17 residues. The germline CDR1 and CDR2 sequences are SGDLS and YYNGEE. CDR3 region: CASSVGPGRLNTGELFF. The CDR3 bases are TGTGCCAGCAGCGTAGGGCCAGGGAGGCTGAACACCGGGGAGCTGTTTTTT.

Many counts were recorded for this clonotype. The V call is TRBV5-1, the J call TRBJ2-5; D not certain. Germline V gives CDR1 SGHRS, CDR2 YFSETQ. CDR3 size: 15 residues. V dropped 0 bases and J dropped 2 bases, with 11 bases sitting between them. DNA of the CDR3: TGCGCCAGCAGCTTGGGGGCAGGTCTACAAGAGACCCAGTACTTC. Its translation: CASSLGAGLQETQYF.

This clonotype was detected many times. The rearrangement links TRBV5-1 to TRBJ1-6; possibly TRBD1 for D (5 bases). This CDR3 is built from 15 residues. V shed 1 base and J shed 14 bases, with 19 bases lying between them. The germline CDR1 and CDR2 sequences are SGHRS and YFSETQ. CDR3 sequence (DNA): TGCGCCAGCAGCTTGCCGTGGGACGACTCGAGCACCCTCCACTTT. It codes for CASSLPWDDSSTLHF.

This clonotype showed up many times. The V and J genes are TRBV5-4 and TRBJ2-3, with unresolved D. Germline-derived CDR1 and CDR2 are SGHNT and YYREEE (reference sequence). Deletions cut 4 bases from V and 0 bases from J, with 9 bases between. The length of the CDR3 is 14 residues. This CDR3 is CASSHRISTDTQYF. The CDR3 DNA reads TGTGCCAGCAGCCATCGGATCAGCACAGATACGCAGTATTTT.

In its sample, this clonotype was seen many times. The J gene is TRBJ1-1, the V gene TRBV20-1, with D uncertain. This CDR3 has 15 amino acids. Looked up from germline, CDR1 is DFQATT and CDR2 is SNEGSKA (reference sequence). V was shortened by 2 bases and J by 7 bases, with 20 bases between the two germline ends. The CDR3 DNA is TGCAGTGCTAGATCGCCAGGCCAGCGGCCAATTGAAGCTTTCTTT. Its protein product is CSARSPGQRPIEAFF.

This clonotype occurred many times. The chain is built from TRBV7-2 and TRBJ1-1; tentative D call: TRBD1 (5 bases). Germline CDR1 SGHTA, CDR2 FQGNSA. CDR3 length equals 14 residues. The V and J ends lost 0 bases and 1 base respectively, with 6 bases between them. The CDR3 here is CASSLAGQNTEAFF. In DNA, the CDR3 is TGTGCCAGCAGCTTAGCCGGACAGAACACTGAAGCTTTCTTT.

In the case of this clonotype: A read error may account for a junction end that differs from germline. CDR3 nucleotide sequence: TGCGCCAGCAGCCGCATTGGGGCAAGGGGACTTCTTAGCTTC. This gives the protein CASSRIGARGLLSF. This chain joins TRBV4-1 and TRBJ1-2, with D perhaps matching TRBD1 (5 bases). The CDR3 has 14 amino acids. Germline V gene data show CDR1 as MGHRA and CDR2 as YSYEKL.